The next 25 T cell receptor beta chains were all read from a single sample in a study of radiotherapy plus CTLA-4 blockade in lung cancer. TCRdb's copy holds only in-frame clones and misses some; the assay was immunoSEQ multiplex PCR. The sample has around 72,000 clones, more than 75% seen once; the top ten hold 7% to 8.5%. The sample was peripheral blood, taken from a patient treated with radiotherapy plus ipilimumab. The source is a human donor with non-small cell lung cancer who had a complete response to radiotherapy plus ipilimumab.

This sequence joins TRBV29-1 and TRBJ1-1; D unresolved. Germline CDR1 SQVTM, CDR2 ANQGSEA. The CDR3 length is 11 residues. Trimming removed 7 bases at V and 8 bases at J, with 14 bases between. In DNA, the CDR3 is TGCAGCGCCGACCGGGCAGCAGAAGCTTTCTTT. Protein sequence: CSADRAAEAFF.

This chain joins TRBV6-6 and TRBJ2-6; D is uncertain. There are 16 residues in the CDR3. Germline values: CDR1 MNHNY, CDR2 SVGAGI (reference sequence). The germline V and J ends were trimmed by 2 bases and 0 bases, with 8 bases remaining between them. The DNA of the CDR3 is TGTGCCAGCAGTTACCCAGCGAGCTCTGGGGCCAACGTCCTGACTTTC. It translates to CASSYPASSGANVLTF.

CDR3 in amino acids: CAWSDQRDSYEQYF. CDR3 bases: TGTGCCTGGAGTGATCAGCGGGACTCCTACGAGCAGTACTTC. The gene calls are TRBV30 and TRBJ2-7, with 7 bases fitting TRBD2. The CDR3 length is 14 residues. The germline CDR1 and CDR2 sequences are GTSNPN and SVGIG (reference sequence). V trimming: 1 base; J trimming: 0 bases; junction bases outside the gene matches: 3.

The V gene is TRBV7-6, the J gene TRBJ2-5, with 7 bases identical to TRBD2. With 1 base clipped from V and 5 bases from J, the junction kept 7 bases outside the gene matches. CDR1 and CDR2 (germline): SGHVS, FNYEAQ. This CDR3 comprises 15 residues. The chain's CDR3 is CASSLVGTNRETQYF. The CDR3 DNA follows: TGTGCCAGCAGCTTAGTAGGGACTAATAGGGAGACCCAGTACTTC.

The table lists this clone with a count of one. J is TRBJ1-2 and V is TRBV19; D not resolved. The CDR3 runs to 13 residues. Germline values: CDR1 LNHDA, CDR2 SQIVND (reference sequence). Deletions cut 6 bases from V and 2 bases from J, with 10 bases between. In DNA form, the CDR3 reads TGTGCCAGTAGGATAAGTACAAACTATGGCTACACCTTC. Translation: CASRISTNYGYTF.

The J gene is TRBJ2-1, the V gene TRBV19; 11 positions match TRBD2. This CDR3 comprises 17 residues. Germline V CDR1 and CDR2: LNHDA, SQIVND (reference sequence). Losses at the gene ends were 5 bases for V and 5 bases for J; bases not matched to a gene: 11. The CDR3 DNA reads TGTGCCAGTAGTCCCGGGGACATAGCGGGGGGGAACAATGAGCAGTTCTTC. Encoded protein: CASSPGDIAGGNNEQFF.

The J gene is TRBJ2-7, the V gene TRBV28, with 7 bases lining up with TRBD1. The ends lost 2 bases at V and 7 bases at J; junction bases unmatched: 5. CDR3 length equals 13 residues. Germline loops: CDR1 MDHEN, CDR2 SYDVKM. The CDR3 sequence: CASSLGQGVEQYV. DNA of the CDR3: TGTGCCAGCAGTTTAGGGCAGGGGGTTGAGCAGTACGTC.

This chain connects TRBV6-6 to TRBJ1-4; D unresolved. CDR1 is MNHNY and CDR2 is SVGAGI in the germline V gene (reference sequence). The CDR3 runs to 13 residues. Trimming shortened V by 4 bases and J by 14 bases, and 17 bases separated the two germline ends. The CDR3 reads CASSSWTAIGLFF. In DNA, the CDR3 is TGTGCCAGCAGTTCCTGGACCGCGATAGGGCTGTTTTTT.

The CDR3, as DNA: TGTGCCAGCAGTTTATCAGGGGGGAGGCTCCCCACCGGGGAGCTGTTTTTT. Its protein is CASSLSGGRLPTGELFF. V and J are TRBV27 and TRBJ2-2; D possibly matches TRBD1 or TRBD2 (6 bases each). CDR1 is MNHEY and CDR2 is SMNVEV in the germline V gene (reference sequence). The ends were cut back, 0 bases at V and 4 bases at J, with 15 bases in the middle. The CDR3 is 17 amino acids.

The DNA for the CDR3 is TGTGCCAGCAGCGGGGGGTCCCGGGTTGATACGCAGTATTTT. Encoded protein: CASSGGSRVDTQYF. The chain uses TRBV5-6 and TRBJ2-3, with D possibly matching TRBD2 (6 bases). Trimming shortened V by 4 bases and J by 6 bases, and 15 bases separated the two germline ends. Germline V lookup: CDR1 SGHDT, CDR2 YYEEEE. The CDR3 sequence is 14 residues long.

This rearrangement joins TRBV29-1 to TRBJ1-2; maybe TRBD1 (6 bases). CDR1 and CDR2 (germline): SQVTM, ANQGSEA. The CDR3 has 15 residues. V lost 3 bases, J lost 0 bases, and 14 bases lay in between. CDR3: CSVDGGGLTNYGYTF. The CDR3 coding sequence is TGCAGCGTTGACGGGGGGGGGCTAACTAACTATGGCTACACCTTC.

The V call is TRBV7-9, the J call TRBJ1-1; weak D call: TRBD1 (5 bases). The CDR3 sequence is 13 residues long. Trimming took off 2 bases at V and 6 bases at J, with 10 bases between the two ends. From germline, CDR1 is SEHNR and CDR2 FQNEAQ (reference sequence). For the CDR3, the DNA is TGTGCCAGCAGCTTAAGCAGGGACGCTGAAGCTTTCTTT. Translating gives CASSLSRDAEAFF.

The rearrangement uses TRBV14 and TRBJ2-3; no definite D call. From germline, CDR1 is SGHDN and CDR2 FVKESK. Trimming removed 1 base from V and 0 bases from J, with 11 bases in between. CDR3 length: 16 amino acids. The CDR3 region has the DNA TGTGCCAGCAGCCAAGCCAGACCGGTTAGCACAGATACGCAGTATTTT. Its protein is CASSQARPVSTDTQYF.

A note on this clone: One end of the junction is discordant with germline, which a read error may explain. The gene calls are TRBV7-2 and TRBJ1-2; D uncertain. The CDR3 is made up of 12 amino acids. Germline-derived CDR1 and CDR2 are SGHTA and FQGNSA. The CDR3 DNA is TGTGCCAGCAGCTTAGTAAGCGGCCCAAAGGAGTTC. Protein sequence: CASSLVSGPKEF. The full variable domain, rest sourced from reference TRBV7-2 and TRBJ1-2, is GAGVSQSPSNKVTEKGKDVELRCDPISGHTALYWYRQSLGQGLEFLIYFQGNSAPDKSGLPSDRFSAERTGGSVSTLTIQRTQQEDSAVYLCASSLVSGPKEFGSGTRLTVV.

The CDR3 loop is CASSTRQGPNEAFF. The DNA for the CDR3 is TGTGCCAGCAGCACCCGACAGGGGCCAAATGAAGCTTTCTTT. The V call is TRBV11-3, the J call TRBJ1-1, with 8 bases that match TRBD1. V was clipped by 5 bases and J by 7 bases; unmatched bases: 9. The CDR3 consists of 14 residues. Germline loops: CDR1 SGHNT, CDR2 YENEEA.

The rearrangement links TRBV18 to TRBJ1-1; D not resolved. V was clipped by 0 bases and J by 11 bases, with 16 bases between them. Germline lookup yields CDR1 KGHSH and CDR2 LQKENI. CDR3 length equals 14 residues. CDR3 nucleotide sequence: TGTGCCAGCTCACCACCTCCCCGAGCGGAATTCGCTTTCTTT. As protein: CASSPPPRAEFAFF.

The rearrangement links TRBV27 to TRBJ2-3; tentatively, D is TRBD1 (6 bases). Germline V CDR1 and CDR2: MNHEY, SMNVEV (reference sequence). This CDR3 has 16 residues. Between the trimmed V and J ends, which lost 6 bases and 8 bases, there was a span of 24 bases. For the CDR3, the DNA is TGTGCCAGCAGCGCACCAGGGGATCTTCGAGGGGGTACGCAGTATTTT. Translation: CASSAPGDLRGGTQYF.

The genes are TRBV7-9 and TRBJ2-7; D is undetermined. CDR1 and CDR2 from the germline V gene are SEHNR and FQNEAQ (reference sequence). The CDR3 sequence is 16 residues long. The V and J ends lost 5 bases and 1 base respectively, with 18 bases between them. The CDR3 reads CASSSPGLRASYEQYF. The CDR3 nucleotides are TGTGCCAGCAGCAGCCCGGGTCTCCGGGCATCCTACGAGCAGTACTTC.

This clone has ten or more counts. The chain employs TRBV9 and TRBJ2-7; a weak D match, TRBD2 (6 bases). The germline CDR1 and CDR2 sequences are SGDLS and YYNGEE. Trimming removed 3 bases at V and 3 bases at J, with 10 bases between. This CDR3 spans 13 amino acids. The CDR3 DNA is TGTGCCAGCAGCGCGGGGACTGGCTACGAGCAGTACTTC. It codes for CASSAGTGYEQYF.

Written as DNA, the CDR3 is TGTGCCAGCAGAGAGGATAGCACTGAAGCTTTCTTT. Amino acids: CASREDSTEAFF. The chain is built from TRBV7-2 and TRBJ1-1, with D unclear. Germline CDR1 SGHTA, CDR2 FQGNSA. This CDR3 spans 12 amino acids. Trimming stripped 6 bases from V and 4 bases from J, with 9 bases between.

The chain couples TRBV7-8 to TRBJ1-5; D may be TRBD1 (5 bases). Looked up from germline, CDR1 is SGHVS and CDR2 is FQNEAQ. V was clipped by 3 bases and J by 4 bases, with 10 bases between them. The CDR3 loop spans 14 amino acids. Here the CDR3 reads CASSFSGGNQPQHF. The CDR3 DNA sequence: TGTGCCAGCAGCTTTTCCGGGGGAAATCAGCCCCAGCATTTT.

The rearrangement uses TRBV7-8 and TRBJ1-4; the D is unclear. V dropped 5 bases and J dropped 9 bases, with 10 bases sitting between them. The CDR3 runs to 12 residues. Looked up from germline, CDR1 is SGHVS and CDR2 is FQNEAQ. In nucleotides, the CDR3 is TGTGCCAGCAGCCTGAGGGATCAAAAACTGTTTTTT. Amino acid sequence: CASSLRDQKLFF.

This clone is a singleton in its sample. The V gene is TRBV5-5, the J gene TRBJ2-7; D might be TRBD1 or TRBD2, each matching 5 bases. This CDR3 has 15 residues. Germline V gene data show CDR1 as SGHKS and CDR2 as YYEKEE (reference sequence). Trimming took 4 bases from V and 3 from J, leaving 17 bases between them. CDR3 in DNA: TGTGCCAGCAGCGAGGGGCCGGCACCTGACTACGAGCAGTACTTC. The encoded protein is CASSEGPAPDYEQYF.

The chain links TRBV4-3 to TRBJ2-6, with D hard to call. Germline-derived CDR1 and CDR2 are LGHNA and YSLEER. The CDR3 has 16 amino acids. V lost 0 bases and J 0 bases, leaving 6 bases between the germline ends. Here the CDR3 DNA reads TGCGCCAGCAGCCAAGATCAGTTCTCTGGGGCCAACGTCCTGACTTTC. Translation: CASSQDQFSGANVLTF.

V is TRBV14 and J is TRBJ1-3; perhaps TRBD1 as D (5 bases). The V end lost 2 bases, the J end lost 2 bases, and 13 bases lay between the germline ends. The CDR3 contains 16 residues. CDR1 and CDR2 from the germline V gene are SGHDN and FVKESK. CDR3 region: CASSQQGRPAGNTIYF. For the CDR3, the DNA is TGTGCCAGCAGCCAACAGGGACGTCCAGCTGGAAACACCATATATTTT.